This T cell receptor beta chain was identified during a study of blood T cell repertoires in COVID-19. Per the authors' pipeline: Reference gene primer amplification in the assay estimated nucleated cell counts. Repertoires were generated with immunoSEQ multiplex PCR, while TCRdb's copy carries only in-frame clones and drops some. V, J and clone size were drawn from that table, and D and trimming were deduced from the DNA. The table has 250,000 or so clones, 84% seen once. Across roughly 25 US areas, participants ranged in age from 18 to 89 years. Cohorts were assigned according to the clinical history that participants reported. CDR1 and CDR2 from the germline V gene are SGDLS and YYNGEE. This CDR3 spans 13 amino acids. The ends were cut back, 0 bases at V and 9 bases at J, with 13 bases in the middle.

This TCR came from a man aged 45-60 years who had recovered from COVID-19. The chain has TRBV9 and TRBJ2-7; D gene unclear. Specimen: PBMCs or T cells enriched from blood (not recorded which). The CDR3 DNA follows: TGTGCCAGCAGCGTAGGGTCGGAGAGTCGGCAGTACTTC. Amino acids: CASSVGSESRQYF.